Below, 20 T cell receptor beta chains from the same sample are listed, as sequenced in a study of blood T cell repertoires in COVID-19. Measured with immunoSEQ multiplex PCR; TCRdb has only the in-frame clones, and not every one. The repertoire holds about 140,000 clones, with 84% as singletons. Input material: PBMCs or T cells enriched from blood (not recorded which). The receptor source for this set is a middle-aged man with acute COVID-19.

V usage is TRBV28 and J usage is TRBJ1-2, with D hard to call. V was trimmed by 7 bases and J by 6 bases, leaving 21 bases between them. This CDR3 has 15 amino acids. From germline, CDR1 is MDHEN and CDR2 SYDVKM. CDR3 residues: CASNPPEGGMHGYTF. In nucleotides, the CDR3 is TGTGCCAGCAACCCCCCCGAGGGTGGCATGCATGGCTACACCTTC.

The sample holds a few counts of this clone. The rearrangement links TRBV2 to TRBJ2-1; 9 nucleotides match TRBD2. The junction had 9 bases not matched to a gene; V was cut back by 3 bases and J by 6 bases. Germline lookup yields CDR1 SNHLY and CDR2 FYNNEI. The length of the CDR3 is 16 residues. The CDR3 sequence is CASSDSASGVRNEQFF. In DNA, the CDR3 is TGTGCCAGCAGTGACTCGGCTAGCGGGGTGCGCAATGAGCAGTTCTTC.

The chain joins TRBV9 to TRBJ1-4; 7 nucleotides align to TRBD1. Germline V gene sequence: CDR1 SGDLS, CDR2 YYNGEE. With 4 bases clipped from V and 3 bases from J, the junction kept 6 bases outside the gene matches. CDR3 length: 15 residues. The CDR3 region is CASSFAGTANEKLFF. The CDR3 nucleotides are TGTGCCAGCAGCTTCGCCGGGACAGCTAATGAAAAACTGTTTTTT.

The CDR3 here is CASSLGLTGGRQPQHF. As DNA, the CDR3 is TGTGCCAGCAGTTTGGGACTTACAGGGGGCAGGCAGCCCCAGCATTTT. The genes are TRBV28 and TRBJ1-5; 9 positions agree with TRBD1. V was clipped by 3 bases and J by 7 bases; unmatched bases: 10. This CDR3 region has 16 residues. From germline, CDR1 is MDHEN and CDR2 SYDVKM.

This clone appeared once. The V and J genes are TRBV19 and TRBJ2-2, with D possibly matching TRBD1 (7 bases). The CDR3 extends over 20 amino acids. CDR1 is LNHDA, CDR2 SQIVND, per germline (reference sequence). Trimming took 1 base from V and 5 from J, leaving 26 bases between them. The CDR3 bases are TGTGCCAGTAGTATAGTAACGACAGGGACTTTTGGAGTATGGACCGGGGAGCTGTTTTTT. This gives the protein CASSIVTTGTFGVWTGELFF.

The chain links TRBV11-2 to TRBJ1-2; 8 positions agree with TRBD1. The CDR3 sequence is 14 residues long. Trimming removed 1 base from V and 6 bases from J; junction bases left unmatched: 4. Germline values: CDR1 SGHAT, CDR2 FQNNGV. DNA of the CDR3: TGTGCCAGCAGCTTAGGCCTGGACAGGGATGGCTACACCTTC. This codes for CASSLGLDRDGYTF.

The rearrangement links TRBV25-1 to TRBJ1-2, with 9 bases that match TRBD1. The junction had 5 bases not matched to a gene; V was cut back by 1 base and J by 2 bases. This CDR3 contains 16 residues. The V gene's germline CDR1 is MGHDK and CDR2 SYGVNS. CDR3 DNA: TGTGCCAGCAGTGAATGGAGGACAGGGGACAACTATGGCTACACCTTC. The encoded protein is CASSEWRTGDNYGYTF.

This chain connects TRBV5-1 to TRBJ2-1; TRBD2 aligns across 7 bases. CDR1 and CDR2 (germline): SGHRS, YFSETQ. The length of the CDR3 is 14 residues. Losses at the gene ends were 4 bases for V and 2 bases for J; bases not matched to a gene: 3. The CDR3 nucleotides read TGCGCCAGCAGCACCAGCGGGACCTACAATGAGCAGTTCTTC. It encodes CASSTSGTYNEQFF.

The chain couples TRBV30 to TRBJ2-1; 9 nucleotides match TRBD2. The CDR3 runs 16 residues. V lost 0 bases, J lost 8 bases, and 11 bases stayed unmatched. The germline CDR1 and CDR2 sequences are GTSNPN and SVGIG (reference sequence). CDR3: CAWSVPRPGLADEQFF. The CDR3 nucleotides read TGTGCCTGGAGTGTACCCCGCCCGGGACTAGCCGATGAGCAGTTCTTC.

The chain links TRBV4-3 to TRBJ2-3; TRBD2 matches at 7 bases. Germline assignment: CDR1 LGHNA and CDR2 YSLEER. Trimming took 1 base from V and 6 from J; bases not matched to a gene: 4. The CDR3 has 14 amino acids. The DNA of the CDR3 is TGCGCCAGCAGCCAAGTTGCGGGAGTGGATACGCAGTATTTT. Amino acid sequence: CASSQVAGVDTQYF.

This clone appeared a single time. The CDR3 loop is CASSLGQGAWEQYF. The CDR3 DNA reads as TGTGCCAGCAGCCTAGGACAGGGGGCTTGGGAGCAGTACTTC. This chain joins TRBV5-6 and TRBJ2-7, with 11 nucleotides matching TRBD1. Trimming took 4 bases from V and 7 from J; bases not matched to a gene: 7. The germline gives CDR1 SGHDT, CDR2 YYEEEE. The CDR3 consists of 14 residues.

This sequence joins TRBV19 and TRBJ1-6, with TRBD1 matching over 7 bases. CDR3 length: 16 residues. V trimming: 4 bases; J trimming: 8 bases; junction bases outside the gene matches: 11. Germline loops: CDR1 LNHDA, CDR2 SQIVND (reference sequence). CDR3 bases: TGTGCCAGTAGTAGCCAGGCCGGGACAGTCTATTCACCCCTCCACTTT. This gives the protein CASSSQAGTVYSPLHF. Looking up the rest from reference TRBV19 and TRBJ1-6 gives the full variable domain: DGGITQSPKYLFRKEGQNVTLSCEQNLNHDAMYWYRQDPGQGLRLIYYSQIVNDFQKGDIAEGYSVSREKKESFPLTVTSAQKNPTAFYLCASSSQAGTVYSPLHFGNGTRLTVT.

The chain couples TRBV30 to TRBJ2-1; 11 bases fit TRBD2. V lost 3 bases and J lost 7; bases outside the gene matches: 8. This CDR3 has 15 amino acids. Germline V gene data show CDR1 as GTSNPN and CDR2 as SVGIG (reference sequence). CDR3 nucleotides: TGTGCCTGGAGAAAGGGTGGGACTAGCGGTAATGAGCAGTTCTTC. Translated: CAWRKGGTSGNEQFF.

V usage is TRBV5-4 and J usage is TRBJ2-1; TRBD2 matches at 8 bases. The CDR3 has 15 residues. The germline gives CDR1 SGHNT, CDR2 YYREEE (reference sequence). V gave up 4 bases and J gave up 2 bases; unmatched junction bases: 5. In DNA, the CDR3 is TGTGCCAGCAGCCTGGCGGGAGGCGCCTACAATGAGCAGTTCTTC. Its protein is CASSLAGGAYNEQFF.

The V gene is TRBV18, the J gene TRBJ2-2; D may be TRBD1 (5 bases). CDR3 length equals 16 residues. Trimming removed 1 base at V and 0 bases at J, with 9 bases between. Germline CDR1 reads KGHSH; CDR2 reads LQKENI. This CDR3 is CASSPRRGANTGELFF. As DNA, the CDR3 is TGTGCCAGCTCACCACGTAGGGGCGCGAACACCGGGGAGCTGTTTTTT.

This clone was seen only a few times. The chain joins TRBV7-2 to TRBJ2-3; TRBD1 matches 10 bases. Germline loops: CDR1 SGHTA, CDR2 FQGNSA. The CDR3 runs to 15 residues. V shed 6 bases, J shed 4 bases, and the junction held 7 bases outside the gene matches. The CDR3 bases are TGTGCCAGCAGTCCCAGACAGGGGGCCCCAGATACGCAGTATTTT. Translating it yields CASSPRQGAPDTQYF.

DNA for the CDR3: TGTGCCAGCAGCTCGTCTCGGGACAGGTCTTGGGGTGAAGCTTTCTTT. Translated: CASSSSRDRSWGEAFF. The rearrangement joins TRBV5-6 to TRBJ1-1; 8 positions match TRBD1. V was clipped by 3 bases and J by 7 bases; unmatched bases: 14. Germline V gene lookup returns CDR1 SGHDT and CDR2 YYEEEE. The CDR3 length is 16 residues.

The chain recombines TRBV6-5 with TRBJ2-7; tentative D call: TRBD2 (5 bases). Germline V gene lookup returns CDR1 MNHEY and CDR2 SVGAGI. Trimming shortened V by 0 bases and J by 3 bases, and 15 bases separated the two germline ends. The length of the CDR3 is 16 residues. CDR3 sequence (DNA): TGTGCCAGCAGTTACTCGACCACTAGAGCAAACTACGAGCAGTACTTC. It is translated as CASSYSTTRANYEQYF.

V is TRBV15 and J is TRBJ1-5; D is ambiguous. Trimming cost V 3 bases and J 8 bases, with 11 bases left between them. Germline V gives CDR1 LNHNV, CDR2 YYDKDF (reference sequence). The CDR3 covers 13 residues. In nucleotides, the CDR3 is TGTGCCACCAGCAGGGATGCCGGGGAGCCCCAGCATTTT. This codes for CATSRDAGEPQHF. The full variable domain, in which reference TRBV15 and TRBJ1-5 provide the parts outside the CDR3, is DAMVIQNPRYQVTQFGKPVTLSCSQTLNHNVMYWYQQKSSQAPKLLFHYYDKDFNNEADTPDNFQSRRPNTSFCFLDIRSPGLGDTAMYLCATSRDAGEPQHFGDGTRLSIL.

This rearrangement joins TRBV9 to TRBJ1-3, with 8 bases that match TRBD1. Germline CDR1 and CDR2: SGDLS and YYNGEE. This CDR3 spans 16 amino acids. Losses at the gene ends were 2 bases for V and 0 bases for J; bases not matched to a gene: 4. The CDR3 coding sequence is TGTGCCAGCAGCGTTGACAGGGGCAACTCTGGAAACACCATATATTTT. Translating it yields CASSVDRGNSGNTIYF.